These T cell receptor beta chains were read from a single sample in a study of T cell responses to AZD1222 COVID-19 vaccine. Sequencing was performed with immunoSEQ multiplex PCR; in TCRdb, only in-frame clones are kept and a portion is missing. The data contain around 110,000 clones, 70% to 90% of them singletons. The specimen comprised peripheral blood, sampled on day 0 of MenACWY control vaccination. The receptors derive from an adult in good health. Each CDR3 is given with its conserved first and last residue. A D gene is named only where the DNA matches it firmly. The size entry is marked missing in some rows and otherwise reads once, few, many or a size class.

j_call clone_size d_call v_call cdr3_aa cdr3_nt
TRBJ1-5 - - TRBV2 CASSEEQGSNQPQHF TGTGCCAGCAGCGAAGAACAGGGTAGCAATCAGCCCCAGCATTTT
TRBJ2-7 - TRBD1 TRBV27 CASSLRGQGSYEQYF TGTGCCAGCAGTTTAAGGGGACAGGGATCCTACGAGCAGTACTTC
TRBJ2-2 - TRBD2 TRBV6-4 CASSDTSANTGELFF TGTGCCAGCAGTGACACTAGCGCGAACACCGGGGAGCTGTTTTTT
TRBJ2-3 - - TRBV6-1 CASSEAYRGLGTDTQYF TGTGCCAGCAGTGAAGCTTACAGGGGACTCGGCACAGATACGCAGTATTTT
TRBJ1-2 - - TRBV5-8 CASSSTSTAYGYTF TGTGCCAGCAGCTCGACGTCGACCGCGTATGGCTACACCTTC
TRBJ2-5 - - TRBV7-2 CASGLRRLQETQYF TGTGCCAGCGGCCTGCGACGACTGCAAGAGACCCAGTACTTC
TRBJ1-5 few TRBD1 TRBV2 CASTRGTVLSSNQPQHF TGTGCCAGCACCCGAGGGACAGTTCTGAGTAGCAATCAGCCCCAGCATTTT
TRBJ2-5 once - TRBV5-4 CASSDGTRQETQYF TGTGCCAGCAGCGACGGGACTCGCCAAGAGACCCAGTACTTC
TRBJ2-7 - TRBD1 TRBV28 CASTETGGAGEQYF TGTGCCAGCACCGAAACAGGGGGCGCGGGCGAGCAGTACTTC
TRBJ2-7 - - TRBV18 CASSLPNYEQYF TGTGCCAGCTCACTTCCTAACTACGAGCAGTACTTC
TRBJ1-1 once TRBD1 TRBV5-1 CASREGTGGANTEAFF TGCGCCAGCAGGGAAGGGACAGGTGGGGCGAACACTGAAGCTTTCTTT
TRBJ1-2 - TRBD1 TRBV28 CASSGDSSNYGYTF TGTGCCAGCAGTGGGGACAGTTCGAACTATGGCTACACCTTC
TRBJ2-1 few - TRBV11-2 CASSLDSGSRNEQFF TGTGCCAGCAGCCTCGATAGCGGATCCCGCAATGAGCAGTTCTTC
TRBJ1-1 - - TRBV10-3 CAISEFGSNTEAFF TGTGCCATCAGTGAGTTTGGCAGTAACACTGAAGCTTTCTTT
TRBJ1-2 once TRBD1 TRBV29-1 CSVRLTGWDYGYTF TGCAGCGTCCGTTTGACAGGGTGGGACTATGGCTACACCTTC
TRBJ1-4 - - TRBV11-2 CASAPGLNEKLFF TGTGCCAGCGCCCCAGGGCTAAATGAAAAACTGTTTTTT
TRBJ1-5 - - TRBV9 CASSVATGEDSNQPQHF TGTGCCAGCAGCGTAGCTACTGGCGAAGATAGCAATCAGCCCCAGCATTTT
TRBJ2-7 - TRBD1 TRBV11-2 CASTTGPGQGNRKQYF TGTGCCAGCACCACTGGGCCCGGACAGGGGAATAGGAAGCAGTACTTC
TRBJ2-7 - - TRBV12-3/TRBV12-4 CASSFAGSEQYF TGTGCCAGCAGTTTTGCCGGATCCGAGCAGTACTTC
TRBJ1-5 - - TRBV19 CASSIDRDQPQHF TGTGCCAGTAGTATAGATCGGGATCAGCCCCAGCATTTT
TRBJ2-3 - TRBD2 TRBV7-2 CASSYILAGPRDTQYF TGTGCCAGCAGTTACATCCTAGCGGGGCCCAGGGATACGCAGTATTTT
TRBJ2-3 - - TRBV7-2 CASLQGLSTDTQYF TGTGCCAGCCTACAGGGTCTGAGCACAGATACGCAGTATTTT
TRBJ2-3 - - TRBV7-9 CASSPGTTDTQYF TGTGCCAGCAGCCCAGGGACGACAGATACGCAGTATTTT
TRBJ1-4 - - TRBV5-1 CASSLASAGTNEKLFF TGCGCCAGCAGCTTGGCGAGCGCAGGGACTAATGAAAAACTGTTTTTT
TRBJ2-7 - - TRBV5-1 CASSLGPPSYEQYF TGCGCCAGCAGCCTTGGACCCCCATCCTACGAGCAGTACTTC
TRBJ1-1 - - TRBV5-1 CASSLSPVPAEAFF TGCGCCAGCAGCTTGTCCCCTGTCCCGGCTGAAGCTTTCTTT
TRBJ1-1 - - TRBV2 CASSPQVLTTEAFF TGTGCCAGCAGTCCACAGGTATTAACGACTGAAGCTTTCTTT
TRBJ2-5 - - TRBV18 CASSPVETQYF TGTGCCAGCTCACCGGTCGAGACCCAGTACTTC
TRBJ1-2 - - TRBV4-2 CASSTSGYPNYGYTF TGTGCCAGCAGCACCTCAGGGTACCCTAACTATGGCTACACCTTC
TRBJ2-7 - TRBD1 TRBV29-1 CSVAIGTGASYEQYF TGCAGCGTTGCGATCGGGACAGGTGCCTCCTACGAGCAGTACTTC
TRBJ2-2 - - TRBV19 CASSLWDSGGELFF TGTGCCAGTAGTCTATGGGACTCCGGAGGGGAGCTGTTTTTT
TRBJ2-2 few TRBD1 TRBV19 CASNRAGTGVNTGELFF TGTGCCAGTAATAGAGCCGGGACAGGGGTTAACACCGGGGAGCTGTTTTTT
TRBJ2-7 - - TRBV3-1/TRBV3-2 CASSQESALHPYEQYF TGTGCCAGCAGCCAAGAGTCGGCTCTCCACCCCTACGAGCAGTACTTC
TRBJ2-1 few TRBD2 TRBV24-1 CATSGRLAGGNNEQFF TGTGCCACCAGTGGAAGACTAGCGGGGGGGAACAATGAGCAGTTCTTC
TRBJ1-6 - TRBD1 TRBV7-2 CASSTGQGADSPLHF TGTGCCAGCAGCACCGGACAGGGGGCGGATTCACCCCTCCACTTT
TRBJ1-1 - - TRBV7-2 CASSFGRNTEAFF TGTGCCAGCAGCTTTGGACGGAACACTGAAGCTTTCTTT
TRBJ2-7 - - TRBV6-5 CASSYRGHYEQYF TGTGCCAGCAGTTACAGGGGACACTACGAGCAGTACTTC
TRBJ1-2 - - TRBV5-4 CASKPTDTYGYTF TGTGCCAGCAAACCGACGGATACCTATGGCTACACCTTC
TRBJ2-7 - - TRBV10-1 CASSERGRYEQYF TGCGCCAGCAGTGAGCGGGGGCGTTACGAGCAGTACTTC
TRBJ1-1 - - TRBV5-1 CASSKGTGTANTEAFF TGCGCCAGCAGTAAAGGGACCGGGACCGCGAACACTGAAGCTTTCTTT
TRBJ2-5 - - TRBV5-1 CASSPGGQVETQYF TGCGCCAGCAGCCCCGGAGGCCAGGTAGAGACCCAGTACTTC